Sequencing of this T cell receptor beta chain was carried out in a study of regulatory T cells in long-lasting Graves disease. As to time point: persistent/refractory GD, antithyroid drugs over 5 years with positive TRAb. RNA isolated from PBMCs was used to make the TCR library. Relying on iRepertoire HTBI primers and Arm-PCR of CDR3 regions, the team built TCR beta libraries. Using its own MiXCR run on the multiplex PCR reads, TCRdb lists one record per CDR3 protein. The sample includes hundreds of thousands of distinct CDR3 sequences, around 20% seen only once; the top ten take 7.8%. This clonotype was counted between two and nine times. Its specificity is unknown. Broader study findings: When disease was persistent, TRBV28, TRBJ1-2 and TRBJ2-5 were the favored segments. Lower TCR diversity was seen in persistent Graves' patients than in newly diagnosed ones.

Germline lookup yields CDR1 DFQATT and CDR2 SNEGSKA (reference sequence). V lost 0 bases, J lost 4 bases, and 15 bases stayed unmatched. This CDR3 is built from 18 residues. This TCR came from a female donor with Graves disease. The V gene is TRBV20-1, the J gene TRBJ2-7; 10 nucleotides align to TRBD2. The sample here was peripheral blood mononuclear cells (PBMCs), taken when the disease was refractory, from a patient treated with antithyroid drugs. CDR3 region: CSARDRIKAGGSGYEQYF. The CDR3, as DNA: TGCAGTGCTAGAGATCGAATTAAAGCGGGAGGGTCAGGGTACGAGCAGTACTTC.